The 28 T cell receptor beta chains below come from one sample, sequenced in a study of glioma-infiltrating T cells. TCR alpha and beta CDR3 regions were amplified from RNA using iRepertoire nested multiplex PCR. TCRdb ran MiXCR on the multiplex PCR reads and lists one entry per CDR3 protein. The sample shows fewer than 110,000 distinct CDR3 sequences, about 30% of them seen only once. The source material was glioma tissue, nonneoplastic brain tissue, or PBMCs (not recorded which). The source is a human donor with low-grade glioma or glioblastoma, undergoing nonglioma brain surgery, or in good health (not recorded which).

Remarks on this clonotype: Being one base from a much bigger clone, this may be a read error. The chain employs TRBV11-2 and TRBJ2-5; the match to TRBD2 covers 8 bases. V was clipped by 5 bases and J by 5 bases; unmatched bases: 10. This CDR3 has 15 residues. Germline CDR1 and CDR2: SGHAT and FQNNGV. This CDR3 is CASSHPGGMRETQYF. The CDR3 bases are TGTGCCAGCAGCCACCCGGGGGGGATGAGGGAGACCCAGTACTTC. Supplemented by reference TRBV11-2 and TRBJ2-5, the full variable domain reads EAGVAQSPRYKIIEKRQSVAFWCNPISGHATLYWYQQILGQGPKLLIQFQNNGVVDDSQLPKDRFSAERLKGVDSTLKIQPAKLEDSAVYLCASSHPGGMRETQYFGPGTRLLVL.

This clonotype has just a few counts. A much larger clone lies one base from this, so it may be a read error. The chain carries TRBV28 and TRBJ1-6; D unresolved. The CDR3 length is 14 residues. Trimming took off 2 bases at V and 9 bases at J, with 11 bases between the two ends. The germline V gene encodes CDR1 MDHEN and CDR2 SYDVKM. In DNA form, the CDR3 reads TGTGCCAGCAGTTTAAAGGCCCGTTCTTCACCCCTCCACTTT. This codes for CASSLKARSSPLHF.

This clonotype was recorded at least ten times. The V and J genes are TRBV27 and TRBJ1-1, with a possible D match to TRBD1 (6 bases). V lost 7 bases and J 4 bases, leaving 19 bases between the germline ends. This CDR3 region has 15 residues. Per germline, CDR1 MNHEY and CDR2 SMNVEV (reference sequence). This chain's CDR3 is CASIPVRAQGTEAFF. CDR3 in DNA: TGTGCCAGCATCCCTGTCCGGGCACAGGGCACTGAAGCTTTCTTT.

This clonotype was detected once. This may be a read error: a much more frequent sequence differs by one nucleotide. This chain connects TRBV28 to TRBJ2-1; 11 positions match TRBD2. With 9 bases clipped from V and 8 bases from J, the junction kept 6 bases outside the gene matches. Germline CDR1 is MDHEN and CDR2 is SYDVKM. This CDR3 has 13 residues. In DNA, the CDR3 is TGTGCCAGTAGCGGGGGGGGCCTTGATGAGCAGTTCTTC. It translates to CASSGGGLDEQFF.

This clonotype occurred a few times. CDR3 in DNA: TGTGCCAGCAGCCAAGGGACAGGGTCCTACGAGCAGTACTTC. This translates into CASSQGTGSYEQYF. The J gene is TRBJ2-7, the V gene TRBV7-9, with 9 bases that match TRBD1. Losses at the gene ends were 5 bases for V and 1 base for J; bases not matched to a gene: 3. The germline gives CDR1 SEHNR, CDR2 FQNEAQ (reference sequence). This CDR3 spans 14 amino acids.

To note about this clonotype: Compared with germline, one end of the junction differs, possibly owing to a read error. The chain joins TRBV20-1 to TRBJ2-1; 8 bases agree with TRBD1. The CDR3 spans 14 residues. CDR1 is DFQATT, CDR2 SNEGSKA, per germline (reference sequence). The CDR3 sequence is CSAMAGTGYNDQFF. CDR3 DNA sequence: TGCAGTGCTATGGCCGGGACAGGATACAATGATCAGTTCTTC.

On this clonotype itself: A read error may explain this, as a much larger clone is one base away. The J gene is TRBJ1-1, the V gene TRBV14; no clear D. The CDR3 is 15 residues long. Germline CDR1 reads SGHDN; CDR2 reads FVKESK. In DNA form, the CDR3 reads TGTGCCAGCATCCAAGAGAGGGCAGTGAACACTGAAGCTTTCTTT. Protein sequence: CASIQERAVNTEAFF.

As regards this clonotype: A much larger clone sits a single nucleotide away, making a read error possible. The chain has TRBV20-1 and TRBJ2-1; no firm D call. The CDR3 totals 15 residues. From germline, CDR1 is DFQATT and CDR2 SNEGSKA (reference sequence). CDR3 nucleotide sequence: TGCAGTGATAGAGATCTGGATAAGATGCTCAATGAGCAGTTCTTC. It translates to CSDRDLDKMLNEQFF.

V is TRBV5-6 and J is TRBJ1-5, with 7 bases identical to TRBD1. The trim removed 2 bases at V and 4 bases at J, leaving 6 bases unmatched. The length of the CDR3 is 15 residues. CDR1 and CDR2 (germline): SGHDT, YYEEEE. CDR3 coding DNA: TGTGCCAGCAGCTTCCAGGACAGGACGAATCAGCCCCAGCATTTT. Translating it yields CASSFQDRTNQPQHF.

This clonotype was observed many times. V is TRBV7-2 and J is TRBJ2-3; D possibly corresponds to TRBD2 (5 bases). Trimming stripped 1 base from V and 6 bases from J, with 14 bases between. Germline-derived CDR1 and CDR2 are SGHTA and FQGNSA. There are 15 residues in the CDR3. The CDR3 sequence: CASSLVPRRSDTQYF. CDR3 DNA sequence: TGTGCCAGCAGCTTAGTCCCAAGGAGGTCGGATACGCAGTATTTT.

This chain uses TRBV4-1 with TRBJ2-3; D remains unclear. CDR1 MGHRA and CDR2 YSYEKL come from the germline V gene. The V gene lost 4 bases and the J gene lost 0 bases, with 8 bases spanning the gap. CDR3 length: 14 amino acids. CDR3 sequence reads: CASSPKFSTDTQYF. The CDR3 DNA reads as TGCGCCAGCAGCCCAAAGTTTAGCACAGATACGCAGTATTTT.

This clonotype was detected only a few times. CDR3 sequence: CASSQQKDSTGELFF. The CDR3 DNA reads TGTGCCAGCAGCCAACAAAAAGACAGTACCGGGGAGCTGTTTTTT. The chain is built from TRBV3-1 and TRBJ2-2; D is possibly TRBD1 (5 bases). CDR3 length equals 15 residues. Germline CDR1 reads LGHDT; CDR2 reads YNNKEL (reference sequence). Between the trimmed V and J ends, which lost 2 bases and 5 bases, there was a span of 12 bases.

This clonotype was picked up a small number of times. The chain couples TRBV10-2 to TRBJ1-5; possibly TRBD1 for D (5 bases). The CDR3 length is 10 residues. The germline CDR1 and CDR2 sequences are WSHSY and SAAADI. With 8 bases removed from V and 7 bases from J, the gap between germline ends came to 6 bases. CDR3 region: CASGGQPQHF. CDR3 bases: TGCGCCAGCGGGGGGCAGCCCCAGCATTTT.

The rearrangement links TRBV19 to TRBJ1-1; 9 nucleotides line up with TRBD1. The V segment lost 0 bases and the J segment 11 bases; nucleotides outside the gene matches: 10. The germline CDR1 and CDR2 sequences are LNHDA and SQIVND (reference sequence). The CDR3 spans 15 residues. The CDR3 region has the DNA TGTGCCAGTAGTATAGAGGGATCGGACAGGGGTTCGGCTTTCTTT. Translation gives CASSIEGSDRGSAFF.

This clonotype was seen ten or more times. The J gene is TRBJ1-1, the V gene TRBV14; D not certain. This CDR3 has 12 residues. Germline V gives CDR1 SGHDN, CDR2 FVKESK. V lost 1 base and J 5 bases, leaving 5 bases between the germline ends. CDR3 in amino acids: CASSQGGTEAFF. CDR3 sequence (DNA): TGTGCCAGCAGCCAAGGAGGGACTGAAGCTTTCTTT.

Many counts were recorded for this clonotype. The chain combines TRBV6-1 with TRBJ2-5, with 13 bases matching TRBD2. The CDR3 is 14 residues long. Germline lookup yields CDR1 MNHNS and CDR2 SASEGT. After removal of 6 bases from V and 6 bases from J, the junction contained 4 bases not matched to a gene. CDR3 nucleotides: TGTGCCAGCAGCGGACTAGCGGGGGTGAAGACCCAGTACTTC. This translates into CASSGLAGVKTQYF.

The chain couples TRBV14 to TRBJ1-3; no firm D call. CDR1 is SGHDN and CDR2 is FVKESK in the germline V gene. The CDR3 is 17 amino acids. Trimming took off 2 bases at V and 0 bases at J, with 14 bases between the two ends. CDR3 in amino acids: CASSQKVRVSSGNTIYF. The DNA of the CDR3 is TGTGCCAGCAGCCAAAAAGTGCGGGTCAGCTCTGGAAACACCATATATTTT.

This clonotype was found a few times. The rearrangement uses TRBV4-3 and TRBJ2-1; 7 bases are a match to TRBD1. The length of the CDR3 is 16 residues. Trimming took 0 bases from V and 2 from J; bases not matched to a gene: 4. Germline loops: CDR1 LGHNA, CDR2 YSLEER. CDR3 bases: TGCGCCAGCAGCCAAGATCGGGACAGTACCTACAATGAGCAGTTCTTC. It is translated as CASSQDRDSTYNEQFF.

This clonotype turned up a few times. The chain combines TRBV3-1 with TRBJ2-3, with TRBD2 as a possible D gene (5 bases). This CDR3 spans 15 amino acids. In germline, CDR1 is LGHDT, CDR2 YNNKEL (reference sequence). The V end was cut by 1 base, the J end by 3 bases, with 11 bases between. CDR3 region: CASSQAADATDTQYF. The CDR3 region has the DNA TGTGCCAGCAGCCAAGCAGCGGATGCAACAGATACGCAGTATTTT.

Comments on this clonotype: Given a much more abundant clone one base away, this may be a read error. The CDR3 ends on some other residue instead of the conserved phenylalanine or tryptophan, so this is likely a read error. Here the CDR3 DNA reads TGTGCCAGCTCTGCGCAGCGTACGCAGTATTTA. It yields the protein CASSAQRTQYL. The rearrangement joins TRBV2 to TRBJ2-3; D gene ambiguous. V was shortened by 8 bases and J by 8 bases, with 11 bases between the two germline ends. CDR3 length: 11 amino acids. CDR1 is SNHLY, CDR2 FYNNEI, per germline.

To note about this clonotype: A clone one base away is much larger, so this may be a read error. This chain links TRBV4-1 with TRBJ2-7; D call uncertain. This CDR3 has 17 amino acids. V was clipped by 0 bases and J by 5 bases, with 20 bases between them. Germline loops: CDR1 MGHRA, CDR2 YSYEKL. CDR3 in amino acids: CASSQDSFLSGVHEQYF. The CDR3 DNA reads as TGCGCCAGCAGCCAAGATTCTTTCCTATCGGGTGTCCACGAGCAGTACTTC.

The chain carries TRBV18 and TRBJ1-1; D gene unclear. CDR3 size: 13 residues. V was cut by 4 bases and J by 0 bases, with 6 bases left in between. Germline V gene sequence: CDR1 KGHSH, CDR2 LQKENI. CDR3: CASSLIVNTEAFF. The DNA for the CDR3 is TGTGCCAGCTCACTAATAGTGAACACTGAAGCTTTCTTT.

Ten or more counts support this clonotype. The rearrangement joins TRBV6-1 to TRBJ1-1; the D gene is possibly TRBD1 (6 bases). Trimming stripped 6 bases from V and 3 bases from J, with 14 bases between. The V gene's germline CDR1 is MNHNS and CDR2 SASEGT. The CDR3 is made up of 14 amino acids. CDR3 DNA: TGTGCCAGCAGCTCACAGGGCCCGGACACTGAAGCTTTCTTT. Amino acids: CASSSQGPDTEAFF.

This clonotype was recorded once. Relative to the germline gene, one junction end is altered; a read error may explain this. The chain combines TRBV6-1 with TRBJ2-1; 9 nucleotides match TRBD1. This CDR3 is 15 amino acids long. Germline CDR1 reads MNHNS; CDR2 reads SASEGT. CDR3 loop: CTSSPGQGAGNEQFF. For the CDR3, the DNA is TGTACCAGCAGCCCGGGACAGGGTGCGGGAAATGAGCAGTTCTTC.

The chain has TRBV14 and TRBJ2-1; unclear D gene. Trimming took off 1 base at V and 8 bases at J, with 9 bases between the two ends. CDR3 length: 13 residues. Germline V gene sequence: CDR1 SGHDN, CDR2 FVKESK. The CDR3 sequence is CASSQVAGDEQFF. The CDR3 region has the DNA TGTGCCAGCAGCCAAGTGGCTGGGGATGAGCAGTTCTTC.

Ten or more counts support this clonotype. V gene TRBV2 combines with J gene TRBJ1-5, with D unresolved. The CDR3 sequence is 15 residues long. Looked up from germline, CDR1 is SNHLY and CDR2 is FYNNEI. V gave up 7 bases and J gave up 0 bases, with 13 bases separating them. The CDR3 region has the DNA TGTGCCAGCAAACTCGCCGGAGATAGCAATCAGCCCCAGCATTTT. Amino acid sequence: CASKLAGDSNQPQHF.

In its sample, this clonotype was seen many times. The chain combines TRBV7-2 with TRBJ1-2; D unresolved. The germline gives CDR1 SGHTA, CDR2 FQGNSA. Between the trimmed V and J ends, which lost 2 bases and 7 bases, there was a span of 17 bases. This CDR3 contains 15 residues. The CDR3 region is CASSLQSDRSGGYTF. The CDR3 coding sequence is TGTGCCAGCAGCTTACAGAGTGATCGGAGCGGTGGCTACACCTTC.

The chain recombines TRBV28 with TRBJ1-1; D is uncertain. The germline V gene has CDR1 MDHEN and CDR2 SYDVKM. The V end was cut by 5 bases, the J end by 8 bases, with 12 bases between. The CDR3 loop spans 12 amino acids. DNA for the CDR3: TGTGCCAGCAGTCCGGTGGAAGGGGAAGCTTTCTTT. Protein product: CASSPVEGEAFF.